These 17 T cell receptor beta chains came from one sample sequenced in a study of T cell clonality in common variable immunodeficiency (dated by TCRdb to about 2015). Library preparation used the immunoSEQ multiplex PCR assay. TCRdb took this table from immuneACCESS and kept in-frame rearrangements with V and J called. Such tables lack part of the clones; where checked against another copy, unresolved V genes explain under half of the gap, and the rest is unexplained. For this sample the table reports 30,000 to 35,000 clones, with no clone seen just once. The ten top clones hold 3.5% to 5.5% of the sample. The sequenced material came from peripheral blood mononuclear cells. The receptors were gathered from a person aged 18 to 75 in good health.

This clone was observed at least ten times. From the germline J gene comes the end of the CDR3, since the read stops 3 residues before it. The chain is built from TRBV7-3 and TRBJ1-2; D perhaps matches TRBD1 (6 bases). Germline values: CDR1 SGHTA, CDR2 FQGTGA. The CDR3 length is 15 residues. The CDR3 sequence is CASSPTGGRWEGYTF. The CDR3 bases that were read are TGTGCCAGCAGCCCAACCGGGGGGCGATGGGAAGGC.

This clone was recorded at least ten times. Read data end 3 residues before the CDR3 end; the end is taken from the germline J gene. The genes are TRBV30 and TRBJ2-1; 7 bases agree with TRBD1. CDR1 and CDR2 (germline): GTSNPN, SVGIG (reference sequence). The trim removed 5 bases at V and 6 bases at J, leaving 10 bases unmatched. This CDR3 spans 14 amino acids. The CDR3 loop reads CAWDPGAGGNEQFF. The sequenced part of the CDR3 DNA is TGTGCCTGGGACCCCGGGGCAGGGGGCAATGAG.

This clone was detected many times. The read halts 3 residues ahead of the CDR3 end, with the missing end drawn from the germline J gene. V gene TRBV5-4 combines with J gene TRBJ1-2; 7 bases fit TRBD1. The CDR3 has 14 residues. CDR1 SGHNT and CDR2 YYREEE come from the germline V gene (reference sequence). Trimming took 4 bases from V and 1 from J; bases not matched to a gene: 4. This CDR3 reads CASSVQGINYGYTF. The sequenced part of the CDR3 DNA is TGTGCCAGCAGCGTACAGGGGATTAACTATGGC.

This clone was recorded many times. The read finishes 3 residues shy of the CDR3 end, and the germline J gene is used to complete it. The chain couples TRBV2 to TRBJ2-1; D is perhaps TRBD2 (6 bases). CDR1 is SNHLY, CDR2 FYNNEI, per germline. Trimming took 2 bases from V and 6 from J, leaving 8 bases between them. CDR3 length: 13 amino acids. Incomplete CDR3 DNA: TGTGCCAGCAGTGAACAGACTAGCAATGAG. Amino acid sequence: CASSEQTSNE. The CDR3 reads in full as CASSEQTSNEQFF.

In its sample, this clone was seen a few times. The CDR3 extends 3 residues past the end of the read, so its final part is completed from the germline J gene. The chain uses TRBV7-9 and TRBJ2-7, with TRBD1 identical over 10 bases. CDR1 and CDR2 from the germline V gene are SEHNR and FQNEAQ (reference sequence). CDR3 size: 14 residues. After removal of 5 bases from V and 3 bases from J, the junction contained 4 bases not matched to a gene. This CDR3 reads CASSPGTGDYEQYF. The sequenced CDR3 bases are TGTGCCAGCAGCCCCGGGACAGGGGACTACGAG.

This clone appeared many times. The CDR3 end lies 3 residues beyond the end of the read and is filled in from the germline J gene. The chain employs TRBV6-1 and TRBJ1-2, with D tentatively TRBD1 (6 bases). This CDR3 has 12 amino acids. Trimming took off 4 bases at V and 4 bases at J, with 7 bases between the two ends. CDR1 and CDR2 (germline): MNHNS, SASEGT. The part of the CDR3 DNA that was read is TGTGCCAGCAGTGTAGGGGGCTATGGC. Protein: CASSVGGYG. The complete CDR3 protein is CASSVGGYGYTF.

This clone was detected only a few times. The sequenced fragment ends 3 residues before the CDR3 boundary, so the rest is inferred from the germline J gene. The V call is TRBV11-3, the J call TRBJ1-1; tentative D call: TRBD1 (5 bases). CDR1 and CDR2 (germline): SGHNT, YENEEA. The CDR3 runs to 13 residues. The V end was cut by 5 bases, the J end by 4 bases, with 11 bases between. The CDR3 protein is CASSRGGITEAFF. The CDR3 DNA, read in part, is TGTGCCAGCAGCCGGGGGGGGATCACTGAA.

As concerns this clone: The read terminates 3 residues before the CDR3 end, so the remaining end is supplied by the germline J gene. V usage is TRBV18 and J usage is TRBJ2-7, with 11 bases lining up with TRBD2. Germline CDR1 KGHSH, CDR2 LQKENI. The CDR3 is 16 residues long. Germline trimming cut 2 bases from V and 5 bases from J; bases unmatched to any gene: 8. The CDR3 spells CASSPMVAGGPNEQYF. Partial CDR3 DNA: TGTGCCAGCTCACCAATGGTAGCGGGAGGGCCTAACGAG.

This clone was counted between two and nine times. The CDR3 loop is CASGSTDTYTF. Partial CDR3 DNA: TGTGCCAGCGGCAGCACAGATACC. This sequence joins TRBV7-3 and TRBJ1-2, with D uncertain. Read data end 3 residues before the CDR3 end; the end is taken from the germline J gene. This CDR3 has 11 amino acids. CDR1 SGHTA and CDR2 FQGTGA come from the germline V gene.

This clone was recorded at least ten times. The CDR3 extends 3 residues past the end of the read, so its final part is completed from the germline J gene. The chain has TRBV7-3 and TRBJ2-2; TRBD2 matches at 9 bases. CDR1 and CDR2 (germline): SGHTA, FQGTGA. The CDR3 length is 16 residues. Trimming took 4 bases from V and 4 from J; bases not matched to a gene: 7. The CDR3 bases that were read are TGTGCCAGCAGCTCAGAAGCGGGAGGCGGCACCGGGGAG. Translating it yields CASSSEAGGGTGE. The entire CDR3 protein is CASSSEAGGGTGELFF.

This clone came up many times. The sequenced fragment ends 3 residues before the CDR3 boundary, so the rest is inferred from the germline J gene. The same CDR3 arises from other DNA sequences in this sample as well. The rearrangement uses TRBV20-1 and TRBJ2-1; 8 bases align to TRBD2. Trimming cost V 0 bases and J 3 bases; bases outside gene matches: 1. The CDR3 extends over 14 amino acids. Germline V gives CDR1 DFQATT, CDR2 SNEGSKA (reference sequence). The chain's CDR3 is CSARDLAGYNEQFF. The DNA read from the CDR3 is TGCAGTGCTAGAGATCTAGCGGGCTACAATGAG.

This clone came up many times. The read falls 3 residues short of the CDR3 end, and the missing part is taken from the germline J gene. The sample holds other DNA sequences that translate to the same CDR3. The rearrangement uses TRBV7-2 and TRBJ1-1; unclear D gene. The CDR3 loop spans 13 amino acids. CDR1 is SGHTA and CDR2 is FQGNSA in the germline V gene. Trimming took 4 bases from V and 1 from J, leaving 7 bases between them. The CDR3 sequence is CASSSVGNTEAFF. Partial CDR3 DNA: TGTGCCAGCAGCTCGGTCGGGAACACTGAA.

In its sample, this clone was seen a few times. One base away lies a much larger clone, so this may be a sequencing read error. The CDR3 is cut off 3 residues early in the read; its end comes from the germline J gene. The chain recombines TRBV30 with TRBJ1-4, with a tentative D call TRBD1 (5 bases). The CDR3 covers 12 residues. Germline V gene data show CDR1 as GTSNPN and CDR2 as SVGIG (reference sequence). CDR3 sequence: CAWTSGRSPLFF. The DNA read from the CDR3 is TGTGCCTGGACGTCAGGGAGGTCACCA.

In this sample, this clone turned up a few times. The missing CDR3 end, 3 residues past where the read stops, is filled in from the germline J gene. The chain couples TRBV19 to TRBJ1-1; TRBD1 might be the D (6 bases). The V and J ends lost 6 bases and 6 bases respectively, with 14 bases between them. There are 13 residues in the CDR3. Germline CDR1 reads LNHDA; CDR2 reads SQIVND (reference sequence). CDR3 residues: CASSLGSGAEAFF. The CDR3 bases that were read are TGTGCCAGTAGCCTAGGGTCAGGGGCTGAA.

This clone was counted many times. The read ends 3 residues before the CDR3 terminus; that terminus is restored from the germline J gene. This chain uses TRBV7-4 with TRBJ2-7, with 9 bases identical to TRBD1. This CDR3 spans 14 amino acids. The V gene end was trimmed by 3 bases and the J gene end by 3 bases; junction bases not matched to a gene: 3. Per the germline V gene, CDR1 is SGHVT and CDR2 is SQSDAQ. The CDR3 sequence is CASSLGTGRYEQYF. The covered CDR3 bases are TGTGCCAGCAGCTTGGGGACAGGGCGCTACGAG. The full variable domain, rest sourced from reference TRBV7-4 and TRBJ2-7, is GAGVSQSPRYKVAKRGRDVALRCDSISGHVTLYWYRQTLGQGSEVLTYSQSDAQRDKSGRPSGRFSAERPERSVSTLKIQRTEQGDSAVYLCASSLGTGRYEQYFGPGTRLTVT.

This clone came up many times. CDR3 loop: CASSIDPAGYLYEQYF. Partial CDR3 DNA: TGTGCCAGTAGTATAGATCCTGCGGGGTACCTTTACGAG. The chain uses TRBV19 and TRBJ2-7, with D maybe TRBD2 (6 bases). The CDR3 goes on 3 residues after the read ends, and that part is filled in from the germline J gene. Trimming stripped 0 bases from V and 4 bases from J, with 16 bases between. CDR1 is LNHDA and CDR2 is SQIVND in the germline V gene (reference sequence). The CDR3 has 16 amino acids.

This clone came up a few times. Sequencing ends 3 residues short of the CDR3 end; the germline J gene provides the rest. The gene calls are TRBV11-3 and TRBJ1-1, with TRBD1 matching over 10 bases. The V gene's germline CDR1 is SGHNT and CDR2 YENEEA. CDR3 length: 15 residues. CDR3 residues: CASSLESGTGVRAFF. The covered CDR3 bases are TGTGCCAGCAGCTTAGAAAGTGGGACAGGGGTTCGG. Combining the CDR3 with reference TRBV11-3 and TRBJ1-1 gives the whole variable domain EAGVVQSPRYKIIEKKQPVAFWCNPISGHNTLYWYLQNLGQGPELLIRYENEEAVDDSQLPKDRFSAERLKGVDSTLKIQPAELGDSAVYLCASSLESGTGVRAFFGQGTRLTVV.